This TCR beta chain was retrieved from a study of vaccination and CD4 T cells after COVID-19. Whole-study context: Stimulation of cells relied on overlapping spike peptides derived from SARS-CoV-2, HCoV-NL63, HCoV-OC43 and HCoV-229E. Each of the control cultures got a CEFX pool, an HIV-1 Nef pool, or no peptide.

In the case of this clonotype: Its antigen remains unknown.

Treatment defined: roughly 11-day PBMC culture with coronavirus spike peptide pools or control peptides (ViraFEST assay). ViraFEST used peptide pools to expand antigen-specific T cells before TCR sequencing. The Oncomine TCR Beta short-read assay was what sequenced the DNA obtained from cultured CD4+ T cells. TCRdb re-analysed the PCR reads in MiXCR, keeping a single row per CDR3 protein. The table records about 8,900 distinct CDR3 sequences, 60% to 80% of them present only once. The TCR originated in a human donor who had recovered from COVID-19. The sample was CD4+ T cells from blood, cultured in vitro.

The CDR3 here is CASSPLKGGGCSPLHF. CDR3 in DNA: TGCGCCAGCAGTCCCCTGAAGGGGGGAGGTTGTTCACCCCTCCACTTT. The gene calls are TRBV23-1 and TRBJ1-6; tentatively, D is TRBD1 (6 bases). TRBV23-1 is marked as an open reading frame, function uncertain. The CDR3 is 16 residues long. The V end was cut by 4 bases, the J end by 9 bases, with 19 bases between.